This T cell receptor beta chain was observed in a study of shared clonotypes between healthy human individuals. Background on the study: Per-donor plates numbered three CD4 naive, three CD4 memory, two CD8 naive and one CD8 memory.

Details on this clone: Its antigen is unidentified.

CD8 cells regarded as naive lacked CD45RO, were positively chosen for CCR7, and omitted terminally differentiated effector memory CD45RA+ cells. V lost 6 bases to trimming and J lost 4 bases; unmatched junction nucleotides: 9. The CDR3 sequence is 16 residues long. CDR1 is SEHNR, CDR2 FQNEAQ, per germline (reference sequence). Notes on the study in general: Sequencing depth was a factor that was expected to affect clonotype sharing among donors. Estimated clonotype richness was generally higher in naive than memory subsets. Clonotypes which were not shared had lower generation probabilities than clonotypes that all four donors shared.

Generated by immunoSEQ multiplex PCR, the TCRdb table keeps only in-frame clones and is missing some. The sample has nearly 2 million clones; about 95% are singletons. This chain links TRBV7-9 with TRBJ2-1; 10 bases are shared with TRBD2. Material for sequencing was naive CD8+ T cells sorted from blood. This receptor was taken from a man between 18 and 35 years old in good health. CDR3 region: CASSIMGSGRYNEQFF. The CDR3 coding sequence is TGTGCCAGCAGTATAATGGGTAGCGGGAGGTACAATGAGCAGTTCTTC.